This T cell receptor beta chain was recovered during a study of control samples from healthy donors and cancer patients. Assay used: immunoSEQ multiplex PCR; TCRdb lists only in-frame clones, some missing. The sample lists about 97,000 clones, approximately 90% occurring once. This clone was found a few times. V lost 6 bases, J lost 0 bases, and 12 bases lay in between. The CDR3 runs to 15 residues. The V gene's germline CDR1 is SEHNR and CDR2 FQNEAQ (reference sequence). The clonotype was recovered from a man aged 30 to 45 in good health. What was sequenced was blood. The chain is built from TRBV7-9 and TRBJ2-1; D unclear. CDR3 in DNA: TGTGCCAGCAGTCTCCAAAGAAGCTCCTACAATGAGCAGTTCTTC. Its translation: CASSLQRSSYNEQFF.